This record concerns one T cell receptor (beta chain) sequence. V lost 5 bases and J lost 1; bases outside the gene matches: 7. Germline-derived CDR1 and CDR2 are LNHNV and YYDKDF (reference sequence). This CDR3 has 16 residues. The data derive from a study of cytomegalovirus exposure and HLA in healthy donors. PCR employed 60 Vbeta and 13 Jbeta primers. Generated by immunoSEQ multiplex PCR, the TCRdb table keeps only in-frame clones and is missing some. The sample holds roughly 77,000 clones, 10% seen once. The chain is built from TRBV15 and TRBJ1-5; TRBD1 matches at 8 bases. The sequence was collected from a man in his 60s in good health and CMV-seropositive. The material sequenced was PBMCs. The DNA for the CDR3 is TGTGCCACCAGCTCGACAGGGGAAGGCAGCAATCAGCCCCAGCATTTT. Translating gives CATSSTGEGSNQPQHF.